The 30 T cell receptor beta chains below all came from one sample that was sequenced in a study of identical twins. A single record per CDR3 protein comes from TCRdb applying MiXCR to the 5' RACE reads. The top ten clones hold under 0.35% of a sample with approximately 1.8 million distinct CDR3 sequences, around a third of them seen once. Sequencing input: cord blood. Receptor source: a newborn girl in good health.

V is TRBV3-1 and J is TRBJ2-3; D perhaps matches TRBD2 (6 bases). The V gene's germline CDR1 is LGHDT and CDR2 YNNKEL (reference sequence). Between the trimmed V and J ends, which lost 0 bases and 1 base, there was a span of 14 bases. This CDR3 is 17 amino acids long. CDR3 sequence: CASSQDGSGWGTDTQYF. CDR3 sequence (DNA): TGTGCCAGCAGCCAAGATGGTAGCGGATGGGGCACAGATACGCAGTATTTT.

This clonotype came up a few times. The genes are TRBV3-1 and TRBJ2-1; D not certain. Germline CDR1 reads LGHDT; CDR2 reads YNNKEL (reference sequence). V lost 4 bases and J lost 8, with 12 bases in between. The CDR3 covers 13 residues. Here the CDR3 DNA reads TGTGCCAGCAGCCCCATGTGGGTTGATGAGCAGTTCTTC. Its protein is CASSPMWVDEQFF.

The sample holds a few counts of this clonotype. The chain recombines TRBV5-1 with TRBJ2-2; weak D call: TRBD2 (5 bases). CDR1 and CDR2 (germline): SGHRS, YFSETQ. The CDR3 runs 14 residues. V gave up 0 bases and J gave up 4 bases, with 7 bases separating them. CDR3: CASSLGEITGELFF. CDR3 DNA sequence: TGCGCCAGCAGCTTGGGGGAGATCACCGGGGAGCTGTTTTTT.

The sample holds a few counts of this clonotype. The chain joins TRBV10-3 to TRBJ1-2; no firm D call. CDR1 and CDR2 from the germline V gene are ENHRY and SYGVKD. This CDR3 region has 15 residues. V was shortened by 0 bases and J by 4 bases, with 12 bases between the two germline ends. The CDR3 DNA is TGTGCCATCAGTGAGTCGGGAGGACCGAGCTATGGCTACACCTTC. As protein: CAISESGGPSYGYTF.

The chain employs TRBV28 and TRBJ2-2; D unclear. Trimming left V 6 bases short and J 0 bases short, with 5 bases between. Germline CDR1 reads MDHEN; CDR2 reads SYDVKM. The CDR3 extends over 13 amino acids. The CDR3 DNA is TGTGCCAGCAGATACGCGAACACCGGGGAGCTGTTTTTT. Translation gives CASRYANTGELFF. Together with reference TRBV28 and TRBJ2-2, the CDR3 gives the full variable domain: DVKVTQSSRYLVKRTGEKVFLECVQDMDHENMFWYRQDPGLGLRLIYFSYDVKMKEKGDIPEGYSVSREKKERFSLILESASTNQTSMYLCASRYANTGELFFGEGSRLTVL.

This clonotype was seen many times. The V and J genes are TRBV20-1 and TRBJ2-5; 13 bases line up with TRBD2. Looked up from germline, CDR1 is DFQATT and CDR2 is SNEGSKA (reference sequence). J was trimmed by 2 bases and V by 0 bases; bases with no gene match: 3. The CDR3 spans 16 residues. CDR3 in amino acids: CSAREGLAGAQETQYF. Here the CDR3 DNA reads TGCAGTGCTAGAGAAGGACTAGCGGGAGCACAAGAGACCCAGTACTTC.

This clonotype has a single count. A much larger clone is a single base away; this may be a read error. CDR3 in DNA: TGTGCCAGCGGCTTAGCGCGGACGACGTACGAGCAGTACTTC. Translated: CASGLARTTYEQYF. J is TRBJ2-7 and V is TRBV11-2; D perhaps matches TRBD2 (5 bases). Germline V gene data show CDR1 as SGHAT and CDR2 as FQNNGV. The CDR3 contains 14 residues.

This clonotype was seen at least ten times. This rearrangement joins TRBV20-1 to TRBJ2-1; D remains unclear. The CDR3 sequence is 11 residues long. V was clipped by 4 bases and J by 6 bases, with 7 bases between them. Germline CDR1 is DFQATT and CDR2 is SNEGSKA (reference sequence). The CDR3 nucleotides are TGCAGTGCTACATGGTTCAATGAGCAGTTCTTC. Amino acids: CSATWFNEQFF.

V and J are TRBV10-3 and TRBJ1-2, with unresolved D. The germline gives CDR1 ENHRY, CDR2 SYGVKD. The CDR3 is 10 residues long. V lost 3 bases and J 8 bases, leaving 4 bases between the germline ends. CDR3 amino acids: CAISDRGYTF. DNA of the CDR3: TGTGCCATCAGTGACAGGGGCTACACCTTC.

The chain recombines TRBV15 with TRBJ2-7; 7 nucleotides align to TRBD2. Gene TRBJ2-5 matches the end of the DNA better, so the J call may be wrong. This CDR3 contains 14 residues. CDR1 is LNHNV and CDR2 is YYDKDF in the germline V gene (reference sequence). The CDR3 DNA reads as TGTGCCACCACCTTGATTGGGGGGGAAGAGACCCAGTACTTC. Its translation: CATTLIGGEETQYF.

This clonotype was detected only a few times. The rearrangement uses TRBV7-2 and TRBJ1-4, with D perhaps matching TRBD1 (6 bases). Trimming shortened V by 1 base and J by 11 bases, and 14 bases separated the two germline ends. The CDR3 is 14 residues long. Germline V lookup: CDR1 SGHTA, CDR2 FQGNSA. CDR3 bases: TGTGCCAGCAGCTTAGACGTCGGACAGTCGAAACTGTTTTTT. It encodes CASSLDVGQSKLFF.

In this sample, this clonotype turned up once. This chain joins TRBV20-1 and TRBJ2-3; 12 bases match TRBD2. The CDR3 sequence is 18 residues long. Germline trimming cut 0 bases from V and 7 bases from J; bases unmatched to any gene: 14. CDR1 DFQATT and CDR2 SNEGSKA come from the germline V gene (reference sequence). CDR3: CSARDPKTSGRRWYTQYF. DNA of the CDR3: TGCAGTGCTAGAGATCCTAAAACTAGCGGGAGGAGGTGGTATACGCAGTATTTT.

The chain uses TRBV3-1 and TRBJ1-2; D is perhaps TRBD1 (5 bases). The CDR3 spans 16 residues. Trimming stripped 0 bases from V and 0 bases from J, with 11 bases between. Germline V CDR1 and CDR2: LGHDT, YNNKEL (reference sequence). The CDR3 region has the DNA TGTGCCAGCAGCCAAGATCCGGGGCTACCTAACTATGGCTACACCTTC. Residues: CASSQDPGLPNYGYTF.

The sample holds a few counts of this clonotype. V usage is TRBV20-1 and J usage is TRBJ2-7; 8 positions match TRBD2. J was trimmed by 0 bases and V by 7 bases; bases with no gene match: 5. From germline, CDR1 is DFQATT and CDR2 SNEGSKA (reference sequence). This CDR3 region has 13 residues. The CDR3 loop reads CSVPGTSSYEQYF. The CDR3 DNA follows: TGCAGTGTCCCGGGGACTAGCTCCTACGAGCAGTACTTC.

A few counts support this clonotype. This chain joins TRBV27 and TRBJ2-7; TRBD2 might be the D (6 bases). CDR3 size: 15 residues. The germline gives CDR1 MNHEY, CDR2 SMNVEV (reference sequence). Trimming took 6 bases from V and 2 from J, leaving 17 bases between them. The CDR3 DNA follows: TGTGCCAGCAGACCCATCCCCGGGACTCCCTACGAGCAGTACTTC. Its protein product is CASRPIPGTPYEQYF.

The chain employs TRBV20-1 and TRBJ2-1; a possible D gene is TRBD2 (5 bases). CDR3 size: 16 residues. Trimming removed 3 bases from V and 4 bases from J, with 19 bases in between. Germline-derived CDR1 and CDR2 are DFQATT and SNEGSKA (reference sequence). The CDR3 DNA reads TGCAGTGCTAGGGCGCGACCTTCATCGGGGTACAATGAGCAGTTCTTC. Protein product: CSARARPSSGYNEQFF.

This clonotype occurred a few times. The CDR3 here is CASSLSQAVTSTDTQYF. The CDR3 DNA follows: TGTGCCAGCAGTTTATCGCAAGCCGTGACTAGCACAGATACGCAGTATTTT. This rearrangement joins TRBV27 to TRBJ2-3; D not certain. Trimming pared 0 bases from V and 0 bases from J, leaving 13 bases between. The CDR3 has 17 residues. Per the germline V gene, CDR1 is MNHEY and CDR2 is SMNVEV (reference sequence).

V and J are TRBV5-1 and TRBJ2-3, with a tentative D call TRBD2 (6 bases). CDR1 is SGHRS and CDR2 is YFSETQ in the germline V gene. V was shortened by 0 bases and J by 1 base, with 18 bases between the two germline ends. This CDR3 spans 18 amino acids. CDR3 region: CASSLAIFGGTGTDTQYF. The DNA of the CDR3 is TGCGCCAGCAGCTTGGCCATCTTCGGCGGGACGGGCACAGATACGCAGTATTTT.

The sample holds a few counts of this clonotype. The chain recombines TRBV2 with TRBJ1-6; D is unresolved. V shed 1 base and J shed 0 bases, with 7 bases lying between them. This CDR3 is 16 amino acids long. In germline, CDR1 is SNHLY, CDR2 FYNNEI. CDR3 DNA sequence: TGTGCCAGCAGTGAAGGAGCAAGCTCCTATAATTCACCCCTCCACTTT. It yields the protein CASSEGASSYNSPLHF.

In this sample, this clonotype turned up once. The conserved closing phenylalanine or tryptophan is absent in this CDR3, likely reflecting a read error. The rearrangement uses TRBV6-5 and TRBJ1-4, with 7 bases lining up with TRBD1. The CDR3 is 16 amino acids. Germline lookup yields CDR1 MNHEY and CDR2 SVGAGI. J lost 7 bases, V lost 6 bases, and 14 bases had no gene match. CDR3 residues: CASRSNDRAGIEKLFC. The CDR3 nucleotides are TGTGCCAGCAGAAGCAATGACAGGGCGGGAATTGAAAAACTGTTTTGT.

This clonotype was observed a few times. The chain links TRBV27 to TRBJ2-3; the match to TRBD2 covers 9 bases. Looked up from germline, CDR1 is MNHEY and CDR2 is SMNVEV (reference sequence). The CDR3 spans 15 residues. The trim removed 0 bases at V and 7 bases at J, leaving 5 bases unmatched. This CDR3 reads CASSLSGSGRNTQYF. CDR3 DNA: TGTGCCAGCAGTTTATCTGGTAGCGGGAGAAATACGCAGTATTTT.

Only a few counts were recorded for this clonotype. The chain recombines TRBV10-1 with TRBJ2-7, with 8 nucleotides matching TRBD2. Germline assignment: CDR1 WNHNN and CDR2 SYGVQD (reference sequence). This CDR3 is 13 amino acids long. J gave up 6 bases and V 3 bases, and 4 bases lay outside the gene matches. This chain's CDR3 is CASSEPGTSEQYF. The CDR3 DNA reads as TGCGCCAGCAGTGAACCAGGGACTAGCGAGCAGTACTTC.

This clonotype showed up many times. This chain joins TRBV12-3 or TRBV12-4 and TRBJ1-2; 9 bases line up with TRBD1. V was pared by 6 bases and J by 5 bases, with 7 bases of the junction left unmatched. The CDR3 loop spans 14 amino acids. Here the CDR3 reads CASSLTGGRYGYTF. CDR3 nucleotides: TGTGCCAGCAGCTTGACAGGGGGGAGGTATGGCTACACCTTC.

This clonotype has a handful of counts. CDR3 protein: CSARAGDNSPLHF. The CDR3, as DNA: TGCAGTGCTAGGGCGGGAGATAATTCACCCCTCCACTTT. The chain has TRBV20-1 and TRBJ1-6; no clear D gene. Germline V gene data show CDR1 as DFQATT and CDR2 as SNEGSKA (reference sequence). This CDR3 is 13 amino acids long. The V end was cut by 3 bases, the J end by 5 bases, with 8 bases between.

This clonotype was counted only a few times. The chain carries TRBV12-3 or TRBV12-4 and TRBJ2-7; D might be TRBD2 (6 bases). This CDR3 has 12 residues. Trimming cost V 8 bases and J 4 bases, with 12 bases left between them. As DNA, the CDR3 is TGTGCCAGCGGGGGACTCTCATACGAGCAGTACTTC. It specifies CASGGLSYEQYF.

As regards this clonotype: A single base is all that separates this from a far larger clone, so a read error is likely. The genes are TRBV7-2 and TRBJ2-3; D ambiguous. Germline assignment: CDR1 SGHTA and CDR2 FQGNSA. The CDR3 loop spans 13 amino acids. As DNA, the CDR3 is TGTGCCCGCAGCCTAACTCCCACAGATACGCAGTATTTT. Its protein is CARSLTPTDTQYF.

This clonotype was seen a handful of times. The rearrangement uses TRBV20-1 and TRBJ2-4, with D maybe TRBD2 (6 bases). The DNA end is a closer match to TRBJ2-7, so the J assignment may be wrong. The CDR3 spans 14 residues. The germline gives CDR1 DFQATT, CDR2 SNEGSKA (reference sequence). The CDR3 spells CSASLGLVNYEQYF. CDR3 sequence (DNA): TGCAGTGCTAGCCTGGGACTGGTTAACTACGAGCAGTACTTC.

This clonotype was detected a few times. V usage is TRBV6-6 and J usage is TRBJ2-1; 9 bases are a match to TRBD1. Germline CDR1 is MNHNY and CDR2 is SVGAGI (reference sequence). CDR3 length: 16 residues. The V and J ends lost 4 bases and 7 bases, in that order; junction bases with no gene match: 11. The CDR3 coding sequence is TGTGCCAGCAGTTCGGACAGGGGCAACCTCAGGAATGAGCAGTTCTTC. Translation: CASSSDRGNLRNEQFF.

This chain connects TRBV11-2 to TRBJ1-2; D is unclear. The V gene lost 2 bases and the J gene lost 1 base, with 11 bases spanning the gap. The CDR3 sequence is 15 residues long. Germline CDR1 SGHAT, CDR2 FQNNGV. The DNA of the CDR3 is TGTGCCAGCAGCTTAAGCGTCAGGATTAACTATGGCTACACCTTC. Its protein is CASSLSVRINYGYTF. The full variable domain, its missing parts supplied by reference TRBV11-2 and TRBJ1-2, is EAGVAQSPRYKIIEKRQSVAFWCNPISGHATLYWYQQILGQGPKLLIQFQNNGVVDDSQLPKDRFSAERLKGVDSTLKIQPAKLEDSAVYLCASSLSVRINYGYTFGSGTRLTVV.

This rearrangement joins TRBV28 to TRBJ1-2; 7 positions agree with TRBD1. After removal of 4 bases from V and 7 bases from J, the junction contained 15 bases not matched to a gene. Germline V lookup: CDR1 MDHEN, CDR2 SYDVKM. The CDR3 contains 16 residues. The CDR3 sequence: CASSSGAGQTYGGYTF. For the CDR3, the DNA is TGTGCCAGCAGTTCTGGTGCGGGACAGACATATGGTGGCTACACCTTC.